The 15 T cell receptor beta chains presented below share a single source sample, sequenced in a study of T-cell memory formation after mild COVID-19 (dated by TCRdb to 2020 to 2022). The library was prepared using 5' RACE. The sequencer was an Illumina NovaSeq 6000. In-frame beta chains were kept once TCRdb had trimmed the public reads at Q25 with fastp and called clones with MiXCR. Rows merge per CDR3 protein into single entries with the most common DNA and genes. This sample gives 310,000 or so distinct CDR3 sequences in total; more than 15% of them show up just once. The ten most abundant clones make up roughly 23% of the sample. Sequenced: PBMCs or a T cell subset sorted from them (not recorded which). These receptors originate from a man in his late teens or twenties who had mild COVID-19 (a few samples of this study predate the infection). The sample titles of this study are shuffled in the database, so cell type and time point are left out; the donor was told from shared clones.

The chain recombines TRBV20-1 with TRBJ1-5; 8 bases align to TRBD1. The CDR3 is 15 residues long. The ends lost 0 bases at V and 5 bases at J; junction bases unmatched: 6. From germline, CDR1 is DFQATT and CDR2 SNEGSKA (reference sequence). Here the CDR3 DNA reads TGCAGTGCTAGAGATGCGACAGGGGATCATCAGCCCCAGCATTTT. It encodes CSARDATGDHQPQHF.

This clonotype occurred a few times. The chain employs TRBV30 and TRBJ2-7; the match to TRBD1 covers 9 bases. Germline V CDR1 and CDR2: GTSNPN, SVGIG (reference sequence). The V segment lost 0 bases and the J segment 4 bases; nucleotides outside the gene matches: 10. This CDR3 is built from 16 residues. CDR3 DNA: TGTGCCTGGAGTGTTGAGGCCCGGACAGGGGCGTACGAGCAGTACTTC. As protein: CAWSVEARTGAYEQYF. Filled out from reference TRBV30 and TRBJ2-7, the complete variable domain reads SQTIHQWPATLVQPVGSPLSLECTVEGTSNPNLYWYRQAAGRGLQLLFYSVGIGQISSEVPQNLSASRPQDRQFILSSKKLLLSDSGFYLCAWSVEARTGAYEQYFGPGTRLTVT.

This clonotype was observed a few times. The rearrangement joins TRBV10-3 to TRBJ2-7; either TRBD1 or TRBD2 may supply D (7 bases each). CDR1 is ENHRY, CDR2 SYGVKD, per germline. This CDR3 has 14 residues. V lost 6 bases to trimming and J lost 2 bases, with 14 bases between them. CDR3 amino acids: CAISQGGGPYEQYF. The DNA for the CDR3 is TGTGCCATCAGCCAGGGGGGAGGGCCCTACGAGCAGTACTTC.

This clonotype was found a few times. The chain joins TRBV18 to TRBJ2-7; the D is unclear. V dropped 5 bases and J dropped 1 base, with 9 bases sitting between them. Looked up from germline, CDR1 is KGHSH and CDR2 is LQKENI. The CDR3 is 13 residues long. The CDR3, as DNA: TGTGCCAGCTCAGAGGCCAGGTCCTACGAGCAGTACGTC. Translating it yields CASSEARSYEQYV.

The chain is built from TRBV7-6 and TRBJ2-6; TRBD1 matches at 7 bases. CDR3 length equals 16 residues. CDR1 and CDR2 from the germline V gene are SGHVS and FNYEAQ. The V gene end was trimmed by 1 base and the J gene end by 0 bases; junction bases not matched to a gene: 0. CDR3 DNA sequence: TGTGCCAGCAGCTTAGACAGGGGCTCTGGGGCCAACGTCCTGACTTTC. This translates into CASSLDRGSGANVLTF.

V is TRBV7-2 and J is TRBJ2-6; TRBD2 matches 7 bases. Germline V gene data show CDR1 as SGHTA and CDR2 as FQGNSA. Losses at the gene ends were 6 bases for V and 13 bases for J; bases not matched to a gene: 12. CDR3 length equals 14 residues. CDR3 DNA: TGTGCCAGCAGTTCAGCCCGGGGGGACGGGGTCCTGACTTTC. Protein product: CASSSARGDGVLTF.

This clonotype was counted only a few times. The CDR3 is CASSQGLAGSSYEQYF. In DNA form, the CDR3 reads TGCGCCAGCAGCCAAGGACTAGCGGGGTCGTCCTACGAGCAGTACTTC. This chain uses TRBV4-3 with TRBJ2-7, with 11 bases that match TRBD2. From germline, CDR1 is LGHNA and CDR2 YSLEER. The trim removed 1 base at V and 1 base at J, leaving 3 bases unmatched. CDR3 length: 16 residues.

This clonotype showed up just a few times. This rearrangement joins TRBV5-1 to TRBJ1-1; 7 bases line up with TRBD1. Germline CDR1 is SGHRS and CDR2 is YFSETQ. The CDR3 runs 17 residues. V gave up 4 bases and J gave up 4 bases; unmatched junction bases: 16. In nucleotides, the CDR3 is TGCGCCAGCAGCGCACGACAGGGAAATCCCCTGGGCACTGAAGCTTTCTTT. Encoded protein: CASSARQGNPLGTEAFF.

This clonotype was observed a handful of times. The V call is TRBV5-6, the J call TRBJ2-5; 9 nucleotides line up with TRBD1. V dropped 4 bases and J dropped 4; count of bases not matched to a gene: 11. Germline assignment: CDR1 SGHDT and CDR2 YYEEEE. The CDR3 spans 16 residues. The CDR3 spells CASSHRSGTGRETQYF. CDR3 in DNA: TGTGCCAGCAGCCACCGAAGCGGGACAGGGAGAGAGACCCAGTACTTC.

The genes are TRBV2 and TRBJ1-5, with D perhaps TRBD1 (5 bases). This CDR3 spans 15 amino acids. Germline-derived CDR1 and CDR2 are SNHLY and FYNNEI. Trimming pared 5 bases from V and 0 bases from J, leaving 11 bases between. The CDR3 DNA reads TGTGCCAGCAGTTGGGAGGGGCCTAGCAATCAGCCCCAGCATTTT. Translated, it gives CASSWEGPSNQPQHF.

This chain uses TRBV4-1 with TRBJ2-1; 9 nucleotides align to TRBD2. Germline CDR1 is MGHRA and CDR2 is YSYEKL. This CDR3 comprises 16 residues. Trimming at V came to 2 bases and at J to 2 bases, leaving 4 bases not matched to a gene. CDR3 in DNA: TGCGCCAGCAGCCAACGTAGGACTAGCGCCTACAATGAGCAGTTCTTC. Translated, it gives CASSQRRTSAYNEQFF.

This clonotype was seen only a few times. The chain combines TRBV2 with TRBJ2-7; D remains ambiguous. Germline V gene data show CDR1 as SNHLY and CDR2 as FYNNEI. Between the trimmed V and J ends, which lost 7 bases and 5 bases, there was a span of 15 bases. This CDR3 is 13 amino acids long. The CDR3 here is CASIARSVHEQYF. CDR3 nucleotides: TGTGCCAGCATAGCCAGGAGCGTCCACGAGCAGTACTTC.

This clonotype has at least ten counts. V is TRBV27 and J is TRBJ2-2, with D perhaps TRBD1 (6 bases). Germline values: CDR1 MNHEY, CDR2 SMNVEV (reference sequence). This CDR3 spans 15 amino acids. V was pared by 7 bases and J by 2 bases, with 14 bases between. The CDR3 loop is CASTPQGHNTGELFF. DNA for the CDR3: TGTGCCAGCACCCCTCAGGGACACAACACCGGGGAGCTGTTTTTT.

This clonotype was recorded many times. The J gene is TRBJ2-5, the V gene TRBV7-2, with TRBD2 identical over 8 bases. CDR3 length: 13 residues. J gave up 5 bases and V 5 bases, and 4 bases lay outside the gene matches. CDR1 is SGHTA, CDR2 FQGNSA, per germline. CDR3 DNA sequence: TGTGCCAGCAGCCCCAGACTAGCGGAGACCCAGTACTTC. Translation: CASSPRLAETQYF. Variable domain in full (rest from reference TRBV7-2 and TRBJ2-5): GAGVSQSPSNKVTEKGKDVELRCDPISGHTALYWYRQSLGQGLEFLIYFQGNSAPDKSGLPSDRFSAERTGGSVSTLTIQRTQQEDSAVYLCASSPRLAETQYFGPGTRLLVL.

This clonotype was seen at least ten times. V is TRBV7-8 and J is TRBJ1-2, with a weak D call TRBD1 (5 bases). Germline V gene sequence: CDR1 SGHVS, CDR2 FQNEAQ. Between the trimmed V and J ends, which lost 5 bases and 4 bases, there was a span of 11 bases. The CDR3 is 13 residues long. The chain's CDR3 is CASSPGPLYGYTF. CDR3 nucleotides: TGTGCCAGCAGCCCGGGACCGCTCTATGGCTACACCTTC.